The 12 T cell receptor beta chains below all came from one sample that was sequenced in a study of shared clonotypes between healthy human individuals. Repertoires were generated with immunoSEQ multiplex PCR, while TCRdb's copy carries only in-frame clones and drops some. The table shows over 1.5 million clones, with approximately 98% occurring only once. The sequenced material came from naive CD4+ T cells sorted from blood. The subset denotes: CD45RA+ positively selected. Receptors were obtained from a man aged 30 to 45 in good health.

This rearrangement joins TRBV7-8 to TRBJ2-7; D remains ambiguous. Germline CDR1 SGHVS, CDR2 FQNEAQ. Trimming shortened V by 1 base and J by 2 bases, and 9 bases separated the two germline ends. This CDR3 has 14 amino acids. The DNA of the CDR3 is TGTGCCAGCAGCTTAGAGAATGTCCCCTACGAGCAGTACTTC. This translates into CASSLENVPYEQYF.

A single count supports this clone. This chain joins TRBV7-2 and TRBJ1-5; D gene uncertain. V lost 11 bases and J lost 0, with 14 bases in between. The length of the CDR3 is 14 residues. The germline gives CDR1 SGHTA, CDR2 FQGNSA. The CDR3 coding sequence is TGTGCCGTCGGACGCGACCTTAGCAATCAGCCCCAGCATTTT. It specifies CAVGRDLSNQPQHF.

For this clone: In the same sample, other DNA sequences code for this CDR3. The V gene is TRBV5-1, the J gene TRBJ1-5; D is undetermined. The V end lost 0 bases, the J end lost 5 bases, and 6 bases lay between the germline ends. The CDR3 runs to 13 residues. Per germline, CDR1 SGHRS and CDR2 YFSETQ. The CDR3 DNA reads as TGCGCCAGCAGCTTGGGTAGGGATCAGCCCCAGCATTTT. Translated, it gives CASSLGRDQPQHF.

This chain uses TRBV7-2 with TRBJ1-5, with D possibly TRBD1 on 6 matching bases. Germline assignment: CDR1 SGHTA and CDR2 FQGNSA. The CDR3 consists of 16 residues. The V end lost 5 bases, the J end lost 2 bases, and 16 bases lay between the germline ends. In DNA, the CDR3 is TGTGCCAGCAGCAGTTCGTTACAGGGAGGCAATCAGCCCCAGCATTTT. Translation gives CASSSSLQGGNQPQHF.

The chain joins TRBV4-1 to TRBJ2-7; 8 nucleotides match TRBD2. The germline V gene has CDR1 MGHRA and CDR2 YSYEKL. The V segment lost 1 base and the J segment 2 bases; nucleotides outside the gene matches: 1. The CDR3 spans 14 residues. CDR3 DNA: TGCGCCAGCAGCCAAGTAGCGGGGACCTACGAGCAGTACTTC. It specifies CASSQVAGTYEQYF.

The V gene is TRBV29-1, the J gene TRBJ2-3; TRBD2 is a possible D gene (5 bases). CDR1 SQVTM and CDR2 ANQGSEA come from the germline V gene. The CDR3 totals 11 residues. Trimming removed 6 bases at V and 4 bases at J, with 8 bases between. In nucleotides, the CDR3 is TGCAGCGTGCGGGTGGCAGATACGCAGTATTTT. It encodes CSVRVADTQYF.

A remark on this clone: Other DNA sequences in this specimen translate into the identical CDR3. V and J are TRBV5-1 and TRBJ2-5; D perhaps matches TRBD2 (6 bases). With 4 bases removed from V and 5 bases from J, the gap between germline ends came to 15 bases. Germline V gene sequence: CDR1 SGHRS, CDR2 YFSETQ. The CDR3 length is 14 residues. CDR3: CASSPGTLGETQYF. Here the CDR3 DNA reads TGCGCCAGCAGCCCGGGGACTCTGGGGGAGACCCAGTACTTC. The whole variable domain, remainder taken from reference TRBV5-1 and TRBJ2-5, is KAGVTQTPRYLIKTRGQQVTLSCSPISGHRSVSWYQQTPGQGLQFLFEYFSETQRNKGNFPGRFSGRQFSNSRSEMNVSTLELGDSALYLCASSPGTLGETQYFGPGTRLLVL.

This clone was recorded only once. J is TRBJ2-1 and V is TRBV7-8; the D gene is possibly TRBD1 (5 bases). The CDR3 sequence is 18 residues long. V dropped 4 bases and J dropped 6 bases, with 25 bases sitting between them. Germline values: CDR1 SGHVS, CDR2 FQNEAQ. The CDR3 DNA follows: TGTGCCAGCAGCTCCGAGTATCTTGGTGAGCAGGGCGGCAATGAGCAGTTCTTC. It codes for CASSSEYLGEQGGNEQFF.

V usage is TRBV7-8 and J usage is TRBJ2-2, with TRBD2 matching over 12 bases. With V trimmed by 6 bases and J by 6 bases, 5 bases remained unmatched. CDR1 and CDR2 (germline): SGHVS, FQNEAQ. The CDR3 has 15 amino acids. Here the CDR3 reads CASRLAGGIAGELFF. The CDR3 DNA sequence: TGTGCCAGCAGACTAGCGGGAGGAATCGCCGGGGAGCTGTTTTTT.

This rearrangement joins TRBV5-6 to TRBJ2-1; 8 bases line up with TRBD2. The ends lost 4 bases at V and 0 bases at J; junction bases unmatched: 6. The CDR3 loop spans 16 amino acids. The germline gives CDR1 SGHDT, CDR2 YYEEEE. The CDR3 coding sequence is TGTGCCAGCAGCCTCCCCGGGAGGGCCTCCTACAATGAGCAGTTCTTC. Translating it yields CASSLPGRASYNEQFF.

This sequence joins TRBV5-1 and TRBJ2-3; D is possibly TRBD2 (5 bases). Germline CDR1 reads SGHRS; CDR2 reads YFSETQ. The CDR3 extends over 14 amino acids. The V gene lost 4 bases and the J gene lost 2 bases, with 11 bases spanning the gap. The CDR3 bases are TGCGCCAGCAGCCCCGGGGTCACCACAGATACGCAGTATTTT. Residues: CASSPGVTTDTQYF.

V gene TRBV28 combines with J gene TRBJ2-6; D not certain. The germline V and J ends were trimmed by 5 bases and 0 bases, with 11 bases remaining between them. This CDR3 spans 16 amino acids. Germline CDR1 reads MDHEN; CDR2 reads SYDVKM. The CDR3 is CASSPPLVSGANVLTF. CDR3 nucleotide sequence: TGTGCCAGCAGTCCCCCCTTAGTCTCTGGGGCCAACGTCCTGACTTTC.